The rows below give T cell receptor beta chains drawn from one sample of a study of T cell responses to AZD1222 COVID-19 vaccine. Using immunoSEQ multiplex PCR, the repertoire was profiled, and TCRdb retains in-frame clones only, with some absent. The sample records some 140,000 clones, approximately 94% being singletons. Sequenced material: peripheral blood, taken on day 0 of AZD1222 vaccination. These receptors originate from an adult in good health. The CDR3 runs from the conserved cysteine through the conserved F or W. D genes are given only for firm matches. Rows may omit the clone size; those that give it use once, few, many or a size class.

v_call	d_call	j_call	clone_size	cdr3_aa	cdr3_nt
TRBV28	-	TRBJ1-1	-	CASSGGLNTEAFF	TGTGCCAGCAGCGGGGGCTTGAACACTGAAGCTTTCTTT
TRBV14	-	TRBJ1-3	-	CASSQGRGNTIYF	TGTGCCAGCAGCCAAGGCCGCGGAAACACCATATATTTT
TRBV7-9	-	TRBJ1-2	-	CASSSGGNNLNYGYTF	TGTGCCAGCAGCTCCGGAGGGAACAACCTGAACTATGGCTACACCTTC
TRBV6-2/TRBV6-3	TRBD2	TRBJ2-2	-	CASSNRAGGSTGELFF	TGTGCCAGCAGTAACAGAGCGGGAGGGAGCACCGGGGAGCTGTTTTTT
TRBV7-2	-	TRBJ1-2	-	CASSLALNGGDGYTF	TGTGCCAGCAGCTTAGCGCTTAATGGGGGCGATGGCTACACCTTC
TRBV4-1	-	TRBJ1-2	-	CASSQERRANYGYTF	TGCGCCAGCAGCCAAGAAAGGCGGGCTAACTATGGCTACACCTTC
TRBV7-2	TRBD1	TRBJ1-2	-	CASSLGGQGIYGYTF	TGTGCCAGCAGCTTAGGGGGACAGGGTATCTACGGCTACACCTTC
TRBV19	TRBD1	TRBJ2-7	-	CASSIVPGQGAYEQYF	TGTGCCAGTAGTATAGTTCCGGGACAGGGGGCCTACGAGCAGTACTTC
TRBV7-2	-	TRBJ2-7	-	CASSSGVSYEQYF	TGTGCCAGCAGCTCGGGGGTCTCCTACGAGCAGTACTTC
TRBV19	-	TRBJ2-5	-	CASSSTGAGETQYF	TGTGCCAGTAGTTCCACGGGGGCAGGAGAGACCCAGTACTTC
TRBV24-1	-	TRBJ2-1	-	CATSDPRRAIYEQFF	TGTGCCACCTCCGACCCCCGCAGGGCGATCTATGAGCAGTTCTTC
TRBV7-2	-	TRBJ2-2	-	CASSLASSAGGELFF	TGTGCCAGCAGCTTAGCGAGTAGTGCGGGCGGGGAGCTGTTTTTT
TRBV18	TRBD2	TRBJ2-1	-	CASSSTGTMSSYNEQFF	TGTGCCAGCTCATCTACCGGGACTATGAGCTCCTACAATGAGCAGTTCTTC
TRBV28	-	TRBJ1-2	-	CASSLGGNYGYTF	TGTGCCAGCAGTTTAGGGGGTAACTATGGCTACACCTTC
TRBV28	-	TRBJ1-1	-	CASSLYRHNTEAFF	TGTGCCAGCAGTTTATACAGGCATAACACTGAAGCTTTCTTT
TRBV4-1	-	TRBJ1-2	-	CASSHEHLGTKGLYGYTF	TGCGCCAGCAGCCACGAACACTTGGGGACAAAAGGCCTCTATGGCTACACCTTC
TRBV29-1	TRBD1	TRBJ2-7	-	CSVVGQGAYEQYF	TGCAGCGTCGTAGGACAGGGGGCTTACGAGCAGTACTTC
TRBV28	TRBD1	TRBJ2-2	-	CASSLFSLRDRDTGELFF	TGTGCCAGCAGTTTATTCTCCCTACGGGACAGGGACACCGGGGAGCTGTTTTTT
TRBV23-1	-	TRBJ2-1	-	CASSPRQDSYNEQFF	TGCGCCAGCAGTCCACGACAGGATTCCTACAATGAGCAGTTCTTC
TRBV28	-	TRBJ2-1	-	CATLGTLENEQFF	TGTGCCACCTTGGGGACCCTGGAAAATGAGCAGTTCTTC
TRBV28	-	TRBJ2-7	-	CASSRSAYEQYF	TGTGCCAGCAGTAGATCAGCCTACGAGCAGTACTTC
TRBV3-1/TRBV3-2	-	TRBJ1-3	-	CASSQGANGNTIYF	TGTGCCAGCAGCCAGGGGGCTAATGGAAACACCATATATTTT
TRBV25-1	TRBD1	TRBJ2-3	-	CASSVDRGTDTQYF	TGTGCCAGCAGTGTGGACAGGGGTACAGATACGCAGTATTTT
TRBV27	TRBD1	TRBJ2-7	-	CASSSYRGRGGDEQYF	TGTGCCAGCAGTTCGTACAGGGGGCGCGGGGGCGACGAGCAGTACTTC
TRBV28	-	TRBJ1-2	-	CASSRTPPMGYGYTF	TGTGCCAGCAGTAGAACTCCCCCTATGGGCTATGGCTACACCTTC
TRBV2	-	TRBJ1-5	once	CASRARNQPQHF	TGTGCCAGCAGGGCCCGAAATCAGCCCCAGCATTTT
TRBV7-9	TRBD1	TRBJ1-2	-	CASSSGTVNYGYAF	TGTGCCAGCAGCTCCGGGACAGTTAACTATGGCTACGCCTTC
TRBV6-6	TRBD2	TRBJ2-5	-	CASSSVGGPQETQYF	TGTGCCAGCAGTTCGGTGGGAGGGCCTCAGGAGACCCAGTACTTC
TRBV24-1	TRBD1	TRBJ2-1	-	CATSDPGTAYNEQFF	TGTGCCACCAGTGATCCCGGGACAGCCTACAATGAGCAGTTCTTC
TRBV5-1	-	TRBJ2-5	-	CASSRDPGLGRETQYF	TGCGCCAGCAGCCGGGACCCGGGCCTCGGCCGGGAGACCCAGTACTTC
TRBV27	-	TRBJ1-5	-	CASSLNVNQPQHF	TGTGCCAGCAGTTTAAACGTCAATCAGCCCCAGCATTTT
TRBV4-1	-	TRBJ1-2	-	CASSQGEWPNYGYTF	TGCGCCAGCAGCCAAGGGGAATGGCCTAACTATGGCTACACCTTC
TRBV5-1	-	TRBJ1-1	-	CASKWDLGTEAFF	TGCGCCAGCAAGTGGGATTTGGGCACTGAAGCTTTCTTT
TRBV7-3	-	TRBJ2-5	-	CASSLGGGRKETQYF	TGTGCCAGCAGCCTGGGCGGGGGCCGGAAGGAGACCCAGTACTTC
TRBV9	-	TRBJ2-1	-	CASSVAPLYNEQFF	TGTGCCAGCAGCGTAGCGCCGCTCTACAATGAGCAGTTCTTC
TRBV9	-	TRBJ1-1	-	CASSVAMGDTEAFF	TGTGCCAGCAGCGTAGCTATGGGGGACACTGAAGCTTTCTTT
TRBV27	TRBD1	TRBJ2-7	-	CASSLSIQGAHEQYF	TGTGCCAGCAGTTTATCGATACAGGGGGCCCACGAGCAGTACTTC
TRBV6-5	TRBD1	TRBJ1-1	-	CASQGAINTEAFF	TGTGCCAGCCAGGGGGCGATTAACACTGAAGCTTTCTTT
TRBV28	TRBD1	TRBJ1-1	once	CASSVQGRGTEAFF	TGTGCCAGCAGTGTACAGGGGAGGGGGACTGAAGCTTTCTTT
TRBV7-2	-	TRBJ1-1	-	CASSVLAETEAFF	TGTGCCAGCAGCGTTCTTGCGGAAACTGAAGCTTTCTTT
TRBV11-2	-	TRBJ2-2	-	CASSLEPTGELFF	TGTGCCAGCAGCTTAGAACCCACCGGGGAGCTGTTTTTT
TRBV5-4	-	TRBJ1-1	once	CASSLQSTEAFF	TGTGCCAGCAGCTTACAGAGCACTGAAGCTTTCTTT
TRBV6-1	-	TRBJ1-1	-	CASSELSAAVGRVTEAFF	TGTGCCAGCAGTGAATTAAGCGCAGCAGTGGGGAGGGTCACTGAAGCTTTCTTT
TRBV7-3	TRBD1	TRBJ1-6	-	CASSSAGRGHNSPLHF	TGTGCCAGCAGCTCTGCGGGAAGGGGGCATAATTCACCCCTCCACTTT
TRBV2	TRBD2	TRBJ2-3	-	CASSAGTSGMYTQYF	TGTGCCAGCAGCGCCGGGACTAGCGGGATGTATACGCAGTATTTT
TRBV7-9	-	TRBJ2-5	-	CASSSPGRGETQYF	TGTGCCAGCAGCTCACCTGGCAGAGGAGAGACCCAGTACTTC
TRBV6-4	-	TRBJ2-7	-	CAARVRHYEQYF	TGTGCCGCCCGGGTGAGACACTACGAGCAGTACTTC
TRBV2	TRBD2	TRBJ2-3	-	CASSEGLAGNTQYF	TGTGCCAGCAGTGAGGGACTAGCGGGAAATACGCAGTATTTT
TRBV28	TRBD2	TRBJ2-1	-	CASSSGGSLNEQFF	TGTGCCAGCAGCTCTGGCGGGAGTTTGAATGAGCAGTTCTTC
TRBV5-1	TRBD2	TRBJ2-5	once	CASSLGTTGETQYF	TGCGCCAGCAGCTTAGGGACTACCGGGGAGACCCAGTACTTC
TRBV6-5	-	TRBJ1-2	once	CASGSRANYGYTF	TGTGCCAGCGGTAGCCGGGCTAACTATGGCTACACCTTC
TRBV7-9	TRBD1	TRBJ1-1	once	CASSLDRGVTEAFF	TGTGCCAGCAGCCTGGACAGGGGGGTCACTGAAGCTTTCTTT
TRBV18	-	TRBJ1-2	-	CASSPSGQLYGYTF	TGTGCCAGCTCACCGTCGGGACAACTTTATGGCTACACCTTC
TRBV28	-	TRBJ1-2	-	CASSSGGRRGYTF	TGTGCCAGCAGTTCCGGGGGGCGGAGGGGCTACACCTTC
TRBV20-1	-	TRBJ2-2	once	CSARYTGELFF	TGCAGTGCTCGTTACACCGGGGAGCTGTTTTTT
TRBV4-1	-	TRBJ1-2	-	CASSRTQGSDGYTF	TGCGCCAGCAGCCGAACGCAGGGGTCTGATGGCTACACCTTC
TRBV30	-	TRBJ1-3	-	CAWVNAGNTIYF	TGTGCCTGGGTCAACGCTGGAAACACCATATATTTT